These 26 T cell receptor beta chains came from one sample sequenced in a study of CD8 T cells in Susac syndrome. Reverse transcription of about 0.5 to 1 ug RNA used random hexamers. TCRdb analysed the immunoSEQ multiplex PCR reads with MiXCR anew, one entry per CDR3 protein. The sample lists about 440,000 distinct CDR3 sequences; approximately 85% were seen once. Sequenced sample: CD8+ T cells from PBMCs. Receptors originate from a human donor with multiple sclerosis.

The genes are TRBV27 and TRBJ1-5; TRBD1 might be the D (5 bases). CDR3 size: 15 residues. Germline V gene sequence: CDR1 MNHEY, CDR2 SMNVEV (reference sequence). V shed 6 bases and J shed 10 bases, with 22 bases lying between them. For the CDR3, the DNA is TGTGCCAGCAGCTTTCTGGGGGACGGTGGTCAACCCCAGCATTTT. Encoded protein: CASSFLGDGGQPQHF.

The rearrangement joins TRBV27 to TRBJ2-3, with TRBD1 matching over 11 bases. The CDR3 is 17 residues long. Germline V gene sequence: CDR1 MNHEY, CDR2 SMNVEV (reference sequence). V shed 5 bases and J 6 bases; nucleotides not matched to a gene: 13. The CDR3 here is CASSHRPDRGHGDTQYF. Here the CDR3 DNA reads TGTGCCAGCAGTCATCGCCCGGACAGGGGGCATGGTGATACGCAGTATTTT.

V is TRBV6-1 and J is TRBJ1-5; 9 nucleotides agree with TRBD1. CDR3 size: 18 residues. Germline V lookup: CDR1 MNHNS, CDR2 SASEGT. The V segment lost 7 bases and the J segment 2 bases; nucleotides outside the gene matches: 15. DNA for the CDR3: TGTGCCAGCACGGAAGGGGGGTCGACAGGGGGTGGCAATCAGCCCCAGCATTTT. It encodes CASTEGGSTGGGNQPQHF.

This clonotype was picked up one time. The genes are TRBV12-3 or TRBV12-4 and TRBJ2-1; D may be TRBD2 (6 bases). Trimming stripped 4 bases from V and 9 bases from J, with 7 bases between. The CDR3 has 11 residues. This CDR3 reads CASSSGVEQFF. The CDR3 DNA sequence: TGTGCCAGCAGTTCGGGGGTTGAGCAGTTCTTC.

The chain joins TRBV5-1 to TRBJ2-1, with 14 nucleotides matching TRBD2. The CDR3 spans 18 residues. Germline V gene sequence: CDR1 SGHRS, CDR2 YFSETQ. V lost 4 bases, J lost 0 bases, and 6 bases stayed unmatched. CDR3 loop: CASSQGLAGVYSYNEQFF. CDR3 coding DNA: TGCGCCAGCAGCCAGGGACTAGCGGGAGTCTACTCCTACAATGAGCAGTTCTTC. The whole variable domain, filled in from reference TRBV5-1 and TRBJ2-1, reads KAGVTQTPRYLIKTRGQQVTLSCSPISGHRSVSWYQQTPGQGLQFLFEYFSETQRNKGNFPGRFSGRQFSNSRSEMNVSTLELGDSALYLCASSQGLAGVYSYNEQFFGPGTRLTVL.

The chain recombines TRBV19 with TRBJ1-1; D call uncertain. This CDR3 is 13 amino acids long. Germline CDR1 is LNHDA and CDR2 is SQIVND (reference sequence). Trimming stripped 2 bases from V and 5 bases from J, with 9 bases between. The CDR3 loop reads CASSIWGWTEAFF. Here the CDR3 DNA reads TGTGCCAGTAGTATATGGGGATGGACTGAAGCTTTCTTT.

The CDR3 loop is CASSYSILGQGASEQFF. The CDR3 DNA is TGTGCCAGCAGTTACTCGATCCTGGGACAGGGGGCCAGTGAGCAGTTCTTC. The chain recombines TRBV6-5 with TRBJ2-1, with 12 bases aligning to TRBD1. CDR1 and CDR2 from the germline V gene are MNHEY and SVGAGI. The CDR3 has 17 amino acids. With V trimmed by 0 bases and J by 9 bases, 9 bases remained unmatched.

CDR3 sequence reads: CASSPRPGANVLTF. CDR3 bases: TGTGCCAGCAGCCCAAGACCTGGGGCCAACGTCCTGACTTTC. The V and J genes are TRBV14 and TRBJ2-6; D uncertain. Germline CDR1 reads SGHDN; CDR2 reads FVKESK. Trimming removed 4 bases at V and 2 bases at J, with 6 bases between. The CDR3 runs 14 residues.

This clonotype showed up just once. The V and J genes are TRBV14 and TRBJ1-1, with no clear D. V was trimmed by 0 bases and J by 4 bases, leaving 12 bases between them. The CDR3 is 15 residues long. Germline CDR1 reads SGHDN; CDR2 reads FVKESK. DNA for the CDR3: TGTGCCAGCAGCCAAGATTCGGGTATGGTCACTGAAGCTTTCTTT. Translating gives CASSQDSGMVTEAFF.

The chain has TRBV7-9 and TRBJ1-3; possible D gene TRBD1, 5 bases. This CDR3 comprises 13 residues. V was clipped by 7 bases and J by 1 base, with 8 bases between them. Looked up from germline, CDR1 is SEHNR and CDR2 is FQNEAQ (reference sequence). The CDR3 region is CASMGPSGNTIYF. The CDR3 DNA reads TGTGCCAGCATGGGGCCGTCTGGAAACACCATATATTTT. Full variable domain (missing parts from reference TRBV7-9 and TRBJ1-3): DTGVSQNPRHKITKRGQNVTFRCDPISEHNRLYWYRQTLGQGPEFLTYFQNEAQLEKSRLLSDRFSAERPKGSFSTLEIQRTEQGDSAMYLCASMGPSGNTIYFGEGSWLTVV.

This clonotype was detected only once. No conserved phenylalanine or tryptophan ends this CDR3, so it is likely a read error. V usage is TRBV30 and J usage is TRBJ1-2, with D unresolved. The CDR3 covers 11 residues. Germline loops: CDR1 GTSNPN, CDR2 SVGIG (reference sequence). CDR3 in DNA: TGTGGTGGGAGGGTTGGATATGGCTACACCCTC. This translates into CGGRVGYGYTL.

The V gene is TRBV6-5, the J gene TRBJ2-7; 9 bases line up with TRBD2. Per the germline V gene, CDR1 is MNHEY and CDR2 is SVGAGI. The V and J ends lost 0 bases and 2 bases, in that order; junction bases with no gene match: 8. The CDR3 has 17 amino acids. Written as DNA, the CDR3 is TGTGCCAGCAGTTACTCGAGTCCGGGACTAGCAACCTACGAGCAGTACTTC. As protein: CASSYSSPGLATYEQYF.

V and J are TRBV3-1 and TRBJ2-2; D unresolved. The CDR3 extends over 14 amino acids. Trimming left V 0 bases short and J 7 bases short, with 9 bases between. Germline CDR1 reads LGHDT; CDR2 reads YNNKEL (reference sequence). For the CDR3, the DNA is TGTGCCAGCAGCCAAGAGGGCCCTGGCGGGGAGCTGTTTTTT. Amino acids: CASSQEGPGGELFF.

The V call is TRBV20-1, the J call TRBJ1-5; D call uncertain. Deletions cut 6 bases from V and 7 bases from J, with 16 bases between. The CDR3 is made up of 13 amino acids. The germline V gene encodes CDR1 DFQATT and CDR2 SNEGSKA (reference sequence). The CDR3 DNA follows: TGCAGTGCCACGTCGATGGAGGACCAGCCCCAGCATTTT. Its protein is CSATSMEDQPQHF.

CDR3 sequence: CASSHHRTGEVSPLHF. The CDR3 DNA is TGCGCCAGCAGCCACCATCGGACAGGGGAGGTTTCACCCCTCCACTTT. This chain uses TRBV4-1 with TRBJ1-6; 9 nucleotides align to TRBD1. The CDR3 has 16 amino acids. The V segment lost 3 bases and the J segment 9 bases; nucleotides outside the gene matches: 9. CDR1 MGHRA and CDR2 YSYEKL come from the germline V gene.

The chain combines TRBV20-1 with TRBJ2-7, with a possible D match to TRBD2 (5 bases). The germline gives CDR1 DFQATT, CDR2 SNEGSKA (reference sequence). This CDR3 contains 17 residues. V was shortened by 0 bases and J by 0 bases, with 18 bases between the two germline ends. Here the CDR3 reads CSARDEVGEENSYEQYF. The CDR3 region has the DNA TGCAGTGCTAGAGATGAAGTGGGAGAAGAGAACTCCTACGAGCAGTACTTC.

The J gene is TRBJ2-3, the V gene TRBV6-5; D perhaps matches TRBD1 (7 bases). There are 16 residues in the CDR3. Germline lookup yields CDR1 MNHEY and CDR2 SVGAGI. The V end was cut by 2 bases, the J end by 3 bases, with 15 bases between. CDR3 DNA sequence: TGTGCCAGCAGTTACGGGACAGCCGGGGGAACAGATACGCAGTATTTT. This encodes CASSYGTAGGTDTQYF.

The chain links TRBV12-3 or TRBV12-4 to TRBJ2-1; possibly TRBD1 for D (6 bases). The CDR3 spans 15 residues. The V and J ends lost 5 bases and 4 bases respectively, with 15 bases between them. The CDR3, as DNA: TGTGCCAGCAGTCCCCCGGGACAAGCTTACAATGAGCAGTTCTTC. It yields the protein CASSPPGQAYNEQFF.

The chain carries TRBV4-1 and TRBJ1-5, with 9 positions matching TRBD1. Trimming cost V 3 bases and J 2 bases; bases outside gene matches: 5. Germline values: CDR1 MGHRA, CDR2 YSYEKL. This CDR3 has 16 amino acids. Here the CDR3 reads CASSHTGGGGNQPQHF. CDR3 DNA sequence: TGCGCCAGCAGCCATACAGGGGGCGGAGGCAATCAGCCCCAGCATTTT.

The chain recombines TRBV10-2 with TRBJ1-1; D gene ambiguous. V shed 5 bases and J shed 8 bases, with 18 bases lying between them. The CDR3 extends over 14 amino acids. Germline V gene lookup returns CDR1 WSHSY and CDR2 SAAADI. CDR3 coding DNA: TGCGCCAGCAGTTACATTTCTCCGGCGGAAGAAGCTTTCTTT. This encodes CASSYISPAEEAFF.

The chain carries TRBV20-1 and TRBJ1-5; 7 bases are a match to TRBD1. Per germline, CDR1 DFQATT and CDR2 SNEGSKA (reference sequence). CDR3 length: 14 amino acids. V lost 4 bases to trimming and J lost 4 bases; unmatched junction nucleotides: 7. The CDR3 loop is CSATHRGGNQPQHF. For the CDR3, the DNA is TGCAGTGCTACTCACAGGGGAGGAAATCAGCCCCAGCATTTT.

In its sample, this clonotype was seen once. The chain joins TRBV5-4 to TRBJ1-1; 7 bases map to TRBD1. The CDR3 has 15 amino acids. The V and J ends lost 5 bases and 4 bases, in that order; junction bases with no gene match: 11. Germline CDR1 SGHNT, CDR2 YYREEE (reference sequence). DNA of the CDR3: TGTGCCAGCAGGGACCAGACAGGGTTAACCACTGAAGCTTTCTTT. As protein: CASRDQTGLTTEAFF. The whole variable domain, filled in from reference TRBV5-4 and TRBJ1-1, reads ETGVTQSPTHLIKTRGQQVTLRCSSQSGHNTVSWYQQALGQGPQFIFQYYREEENGRGNFPPRFSGLQFPNYSSELNVNALELDDSALYLCASRDQTGLTTEAFFGQGTRLTVV.

This sequence joins TRBV19 and TRBJ2-1; 7 nucleotides align to TRBD2. The trim removed 1 base at V and 3 bases at J, leaving 3 bases unmatched. Germline V CDR1 and CDR2: LNHDA, SQIVND (reference sequence). The CDR3 contains 15 residues. This CDR3 reads CASSIASGNYNEQFF. CDR3 DNA: TGTGCCAGTAGTATAGCCAGCGGGAACTACAATGAGCAGTTCTTC.

The chain is built from TRBV4-1 and TRBJ2-1; D gene ambiguous. Germline V gene data show CDR1 as MGHRA and CDR2 as YSYEKL. The CDR3 spans 13 residues. Between the trimmed V and J ends, which lost 7 bases and 3 bases, there was a span of 10 bases. This CDR3 is CASKRVGYNEQFF. The CDR3 bases are TGCGCCAGCAAGAGAGTCGGCTACAATGAGCAGTTCTTC.

This sequence joins TRBV9 and TRBJ1-2; D remains ambiguous. Germline V lookup: CDR1 SGDLS, CDR2 YYNGEE. This CDR3 is built from 17 residues. The V end lost 3 bases, the J end lost 0 bases, and 18 bases lay between the germline ends. The CDR3 loop is CASSAGIINTPNYGYTF. The CDR3 DNA reads TGTGCCAGCAGCGCTGGGATTATAAATACACCTAACTATGGCTACACCTTC.

This chain uses TRBV28 with TRBJ2-7; 12 bases match TRBD2. The CDR3 is 20 amino acids. Germline V lookup: CDR1 MDHEN, CDR2 SYDVKM. The ends lost 2 bases at V and 0 bases at J; junction bases unmatched: 14. This CDR3 reads CASSLPGTPGLAGISYEQYF. The CDR3 nucleotides read TGTGCCAGCAGTTTACCGGGCACCCCCGGACTAGCGGGGATCTCCTACGAGCAGTACTTC.